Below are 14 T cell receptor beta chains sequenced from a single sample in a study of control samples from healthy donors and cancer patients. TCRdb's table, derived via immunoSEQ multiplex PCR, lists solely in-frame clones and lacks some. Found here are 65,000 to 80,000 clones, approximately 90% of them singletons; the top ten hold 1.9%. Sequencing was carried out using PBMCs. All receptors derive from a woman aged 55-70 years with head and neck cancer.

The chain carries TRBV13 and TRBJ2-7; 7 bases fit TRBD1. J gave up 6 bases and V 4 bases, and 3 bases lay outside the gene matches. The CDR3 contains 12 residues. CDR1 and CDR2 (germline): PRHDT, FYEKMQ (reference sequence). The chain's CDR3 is CASSSTGFEQYF. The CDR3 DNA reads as TGTGCCAGCAGCTCGACAGGGTTCGAGCAGTACTTC.

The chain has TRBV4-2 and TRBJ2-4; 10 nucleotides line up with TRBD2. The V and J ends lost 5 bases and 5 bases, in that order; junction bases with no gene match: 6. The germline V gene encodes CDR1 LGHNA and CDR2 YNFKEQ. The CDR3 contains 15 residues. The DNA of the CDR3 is TGTGCCAGCAGCGCAGGACTAGCGGTAGAAAACATTCAGTACTTC. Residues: CASSAGLAVENIQYF.

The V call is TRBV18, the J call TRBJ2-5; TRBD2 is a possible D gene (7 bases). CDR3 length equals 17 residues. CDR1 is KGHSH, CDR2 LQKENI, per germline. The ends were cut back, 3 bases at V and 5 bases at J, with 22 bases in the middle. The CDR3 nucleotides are TGTGCCAGCTCACCTTCCCAGGTGGGGGGGCGCGACGAGACCCAGTACTTC. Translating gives CASSPSQVGGRDETQYF.

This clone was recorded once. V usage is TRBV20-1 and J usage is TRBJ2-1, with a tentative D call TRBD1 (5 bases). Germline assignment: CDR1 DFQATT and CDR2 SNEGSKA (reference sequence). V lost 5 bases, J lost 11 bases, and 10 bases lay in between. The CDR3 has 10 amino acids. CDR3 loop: CSAADSKQFF. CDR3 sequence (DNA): TGCAGTGCTGCCGACAGCAAGCAGTTCTTC.

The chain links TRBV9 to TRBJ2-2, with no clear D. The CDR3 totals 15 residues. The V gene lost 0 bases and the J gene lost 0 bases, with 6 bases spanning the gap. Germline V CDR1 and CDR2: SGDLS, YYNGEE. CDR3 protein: CASSVGGANTGELFF. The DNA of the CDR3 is TGTGCCAGCAGCGTAGGCGGCGCGAACACCGGGGAGCTGTTTTTT.

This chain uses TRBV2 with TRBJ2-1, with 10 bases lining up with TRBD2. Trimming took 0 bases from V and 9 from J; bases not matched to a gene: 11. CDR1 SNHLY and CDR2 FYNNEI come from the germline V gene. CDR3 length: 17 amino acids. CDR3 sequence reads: CASSEARGLAGEGEQFF. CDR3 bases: TGTGCCAGCAGTGAAGCGAGAGGGCTAGCGGGAGAGGGTGAGCAGTTCTTC.

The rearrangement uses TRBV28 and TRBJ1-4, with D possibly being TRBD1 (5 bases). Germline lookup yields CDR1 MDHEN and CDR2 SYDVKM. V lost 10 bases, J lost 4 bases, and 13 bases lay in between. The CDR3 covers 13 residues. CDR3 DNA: TGTGCCACACCCGGGACTGATAATGAAAAACTGTTTTTT. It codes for CATPGTDNEKLFF.

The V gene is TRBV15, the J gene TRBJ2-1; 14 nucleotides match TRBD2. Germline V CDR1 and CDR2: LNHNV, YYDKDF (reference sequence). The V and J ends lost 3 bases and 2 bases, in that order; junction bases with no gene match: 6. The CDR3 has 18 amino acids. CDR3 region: CATSRGLAGEKAYNEQFF. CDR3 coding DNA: TGTGCCACCAGCAGGGGACTAGCGGGAGAGAAGGCCTACAATGAGCAGTTCTTC.

In DNA form, the CDR3 reads TGTGCCAGCAGTGAATGGGCGGCAGGGGCGTCCTACGAGCAGTACTTC. Its translation is CASSEWAAGASYEQYF. The chain recombines TRBV25-1 with TRBJ2-7, with D tentatively TRBD1 (6 bases). The CDR3 spans 16 residues. Germline CDR1 and CDR2: MGHDK and SYGVNS. V was trimmed by 1 base and J by 1 base, leaving 14 bases between them.

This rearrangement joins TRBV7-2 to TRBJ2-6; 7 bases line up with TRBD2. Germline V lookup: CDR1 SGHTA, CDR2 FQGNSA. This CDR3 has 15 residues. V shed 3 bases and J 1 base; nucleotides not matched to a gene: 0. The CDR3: CASSFGRSGANVLTF. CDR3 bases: TGTGCCAGCAGCTTCGGGAGGTCTGGGGCCAACGTCCTGACTTTC.

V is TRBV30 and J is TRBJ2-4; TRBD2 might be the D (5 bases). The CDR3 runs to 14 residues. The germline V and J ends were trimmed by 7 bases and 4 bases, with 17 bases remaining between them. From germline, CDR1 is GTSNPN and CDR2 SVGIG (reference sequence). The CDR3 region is CAFSRSGGKNIQYF. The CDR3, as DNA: TGTGCCTTCTCCCGGTCAGGCGGGAAAAACATTCAGTACTTC.

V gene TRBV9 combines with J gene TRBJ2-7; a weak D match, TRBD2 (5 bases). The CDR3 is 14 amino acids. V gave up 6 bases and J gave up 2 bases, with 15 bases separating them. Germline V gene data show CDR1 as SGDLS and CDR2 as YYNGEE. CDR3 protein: CASTFSGETYEQYF. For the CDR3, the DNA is TGTGCCAGCACCTTCTCCGGGGAGACCTACGAGCAGTACTTC.

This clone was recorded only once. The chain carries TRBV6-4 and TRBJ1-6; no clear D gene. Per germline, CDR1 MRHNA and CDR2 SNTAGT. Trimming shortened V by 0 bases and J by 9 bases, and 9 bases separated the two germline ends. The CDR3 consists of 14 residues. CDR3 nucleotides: TGTGCCAGCAGTGACTCCGAGGCCCTTTCACCCCTCCACTTT. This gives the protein CASSDSEALSPLHF.

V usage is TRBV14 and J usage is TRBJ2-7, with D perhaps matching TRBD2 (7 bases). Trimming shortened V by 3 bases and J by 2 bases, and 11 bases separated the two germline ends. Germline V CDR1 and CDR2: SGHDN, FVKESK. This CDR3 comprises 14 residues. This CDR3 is CASSQRGGTYEQYF. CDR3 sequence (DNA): TGTGCCAGCAGCCAGAGGGGGGGTACCTACGAGCAGTACTTC.